The clone carrying this T cell receptor (beta chain) was recorded a few times. TCRdb ran MiXCR on the reads and lists one entry per CDR3 protein. Of some 90,000 distinct CDR3 sequences in the sample, less than 40% were seen once. This sample is drawn from a study of type 1 regulatory T cells. About the research overall: T-allo10 is an in vitro-generated, Tr1-enriched CD4 T cell product specific for alloantigen.

Germline V gene sequence: CDR1 SEHNR, CDR2 FQNEAQ (reference sequence). CDR3 length: 13 residues. V was shortened by 5 bases and J by 7 bases, with 12 bases between the two germline ends. This clonotype was obtained from a human donor in good health. The sequencing input was CD4+ T cells, either the whole sample or a sorted fraction (not recorded which). The chain couples TRBV7-9 to TRBJ1-5, with D perhaps matching TRBD1 (5 bases). CDR3 sequence reads: CASSRGGNQPQHF. The CDR3 DNA reads as TGTGCCAGCAGCCGGGGCGGGAACCAGCCCCAGCATTTT.